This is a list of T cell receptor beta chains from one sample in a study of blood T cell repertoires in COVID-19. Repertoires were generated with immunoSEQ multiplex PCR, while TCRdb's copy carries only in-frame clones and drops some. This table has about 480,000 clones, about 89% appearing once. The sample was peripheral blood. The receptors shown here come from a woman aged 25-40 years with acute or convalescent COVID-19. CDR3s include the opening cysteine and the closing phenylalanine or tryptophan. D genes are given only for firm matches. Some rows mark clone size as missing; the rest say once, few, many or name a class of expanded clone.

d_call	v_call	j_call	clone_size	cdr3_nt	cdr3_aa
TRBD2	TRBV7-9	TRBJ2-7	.	TGTGCCAGCAGCCCAACGACTAGCAGCTACGAGCAGTACTTC	CASSPTTSSYEQYF
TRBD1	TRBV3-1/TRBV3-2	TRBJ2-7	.	TGTGCCAGCCAAAACCGCGGGACAGGGGTAGAGGAGCAGTACTTC	CASQNRGTGVEEQYF
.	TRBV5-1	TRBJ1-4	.	TGCGCCAGCAGCGCGGCAAACAGGGTTTGGGAAAAACTGTTTTTT	CASSAANRVWEKLFF
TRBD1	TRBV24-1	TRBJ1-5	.	TGTGCCACCAGTGATTTGCGGGACAGGGGGGACTATAGCAATCAGCCCCAGCATTTT	CATSDLRDRGDYSNQPQHF
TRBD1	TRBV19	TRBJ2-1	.	TGTGCCAGTAGTATAGATCCGGGACAGGTTTACAATGAGCAGTTCTTC	CASSIDPGQVYNEQFF
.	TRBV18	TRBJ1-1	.	TGTGCCAGCTCACCACCCGCCAGGGGAACAGAAGCTTTCTTT	CASSPPARGTEAFF
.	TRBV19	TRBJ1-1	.	TGTGCCAGTACCCCGCAGGTGAACACTGAAGCTTTCTTT	CASTPQVNTEAFF
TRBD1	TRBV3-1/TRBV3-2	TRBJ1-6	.	TGTGCCAGCAGCCAGTGGACAGGGGTGCGGGGTTCACCCCTCCACTTT	CASSQWTGVRGSPLHF
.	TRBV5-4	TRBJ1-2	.	TGTGCCAGCAGCTTGGGGGAGGTACCCAATAACTATGGCTACACCTTC	CASSLGEVPNNYGYTF
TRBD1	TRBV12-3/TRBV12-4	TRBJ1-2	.	TGTGCCAGCACCCTGACAGGGAACTATGGCTACACCTTC	CASTLTGNYGYTF
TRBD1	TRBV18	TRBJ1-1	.	TGTGCCAGCCTGGGACAGCCGAACACTGAAGCTTTCTTT	CASLGQPNTEAFF
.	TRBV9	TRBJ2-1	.	TGTGCCAGTGGTGGGGGGGGCGTCCCAGATGAGCAGTTCTTC	CASGGGGVPDEQFF
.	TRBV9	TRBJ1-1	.	TGTGCCAGCAGCGGTAGTGGCACAGGGAACACTGAAGCTTTCTTT	CASSGSGTGNTEAFF
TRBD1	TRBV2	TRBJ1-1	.	TGTGCCAGCAGTGGGGGACAGACGTTTAACACTGAAGCTTTCTTT	CASSGGQTFNTEAFF
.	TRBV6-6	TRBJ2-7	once	TGTGCCAGCAGTTACGAGTCTGCGATGCACTACGAGCAGTACTTC	CASSYESAMHYEQYF
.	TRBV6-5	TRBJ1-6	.	TGTGCCAGTAGACAGTACTATAATTCACCCCTCCACTTT	CASRQYYNSPLHF
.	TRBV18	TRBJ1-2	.	TGTGCCAGCTCCCCCTCCCCGGCGGGAAATGGCTACACCTTC	CASSPSPAGNGYTF
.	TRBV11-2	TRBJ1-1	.	TGTGCCAGCAGCTTATACAGGGAGGCTTTCTTT	CASSLYREAFF
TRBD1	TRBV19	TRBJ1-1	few	TGTGCCAGTAGTAGACAGGGCGACACTGAAGCTTTCTTT	CASSRQGDTEAFF
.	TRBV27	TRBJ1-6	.	TGTGCCAGCAGTTCCGACAGTTACAGTTCACCCCTCCACTTT	CASSSDSYSSPLHF
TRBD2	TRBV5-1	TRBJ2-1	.	TGCGCCAGCAGCTTCGGCGGGGGAGGCGATGAGCAGTTCTTC	CASSFGGGGDEQFF
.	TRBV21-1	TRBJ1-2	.	TGCGCAATAGGGGGTATACTTGGCTACACCTTC	CAIGGILGYTF
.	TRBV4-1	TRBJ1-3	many	TGCGCCAGCAGCCAAGATGCGGACACCATATATTTT	CASSQDADTIYF
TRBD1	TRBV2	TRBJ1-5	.	TGTGCCAGCAGCCAACAGGGGGCTGGCAATCAGCCCCAGCATTTT	CASSQQGAGNQPQHF
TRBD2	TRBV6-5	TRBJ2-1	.	TGTGCCAGCAGACTAGCGGGGGACAATGAGCAGTTCTTC	CASRLAGDNEQFF
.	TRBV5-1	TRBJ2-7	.	TGCGCCAGCAGCTTGTTGCTGGGGGGAACCTACGAGCAGTACTTC	CASSLLLGGTYEQYF
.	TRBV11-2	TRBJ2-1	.	TGTGCCAGCAGCTTAGGGTTGTATCGGGGCAATGAGCAGTTCTTC	CASSLGLYRGNEQFF
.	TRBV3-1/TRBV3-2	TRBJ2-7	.	TGTGCCAGCAGCCAGGGCAGAACCTACGAGCAGTACTTC	CASSQGRTYEQYF
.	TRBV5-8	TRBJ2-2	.	TGTGCCAGCAGCCTCAAGAGGAGAACCGGGGAGCTGTTTTTT	CASSLKRRTGELFF
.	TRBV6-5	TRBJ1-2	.	TGTGCCAGCAGTTACTTGTGGGGGGGCGCCGGCTATGGCTACACCTTC	CASSYLWGGAGYGYTF
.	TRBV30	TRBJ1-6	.	TGTGCCTGGAGGTTCGCGGCTAGCTCCTATAATTCACCCCTCCACTTT	CAWRFAASSYNSPLHF
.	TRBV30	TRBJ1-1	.	TGTGCCTGGAGTGTGGGCAGACCTATGAACACTGAAGCTTTCTTT	CAWSVGRPMNTEAFF
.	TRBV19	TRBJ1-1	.	TGTGCCAGTAGTCAATCTTCCCGGGTAGCTTTCTTT	CASSQSSRVAFF
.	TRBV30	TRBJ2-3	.	TGTGCCTGGAGTTGGGCAGGTAGCACAGATACGCAGTATTTT	CAWSWAGSTDTQYF
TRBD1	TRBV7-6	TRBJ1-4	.	TGTGCCAGCAGCTATAGAGGGGGCTTGCCTAATGAAAAACTGTTTTTT	CASSYRGGLPNEKLFF
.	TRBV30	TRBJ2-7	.	TGTGCCTGGAGTGGAACACCGGGGGTGTACGAGCAGTACTTC	CAWSGTPGVYEQYF
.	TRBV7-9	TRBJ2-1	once	TGTGCCAGCAGCTTAGCGTTAGCGATTTATCCTGCCAATGAGCAGTTCTTC	CASSLALAIYPANEQFF
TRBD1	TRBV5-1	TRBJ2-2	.	TGCGCCAGCAGCTGGGACAGGGGTACCGGGGAGCTGTTTTTT	CASSWDRGTGELFF
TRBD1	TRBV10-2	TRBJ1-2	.	TGCGCCAGCAGCTACGACAGGGGCTATGGCTACACCTTC	CASSYDRGYGYTF
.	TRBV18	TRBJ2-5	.	TGTGCCAGCTCACCGAGGAAGGCTCAAGAGACCCAGTACTTC	CASSPRKAQETQYF
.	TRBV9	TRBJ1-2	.	TGTGCCAGCAGCGTAGGGGCGGGGAACTATGGCTACACCTTC	CASSVGAGNYGYTF
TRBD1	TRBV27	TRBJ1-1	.	TGTGCCAGCAGTGACGACAGGGCTCCCCTGAACACTGAAGCTTTCTTT	CASSDDRAPLNTEAFF
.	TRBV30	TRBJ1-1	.	TGTGCCTGGAGTGGGAGGGGTGAAGCTTTCTTT	CAWSGRGEAFF
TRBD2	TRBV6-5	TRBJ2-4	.	TGTGCCAGCAGCACCGGGACTAGTGTCATTCAGTACTTC	CASSTGTSVIQYF
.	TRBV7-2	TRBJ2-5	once	TGTGCCAGCAGCTTTAACCCCGGGGAGACCCAGTACTTC	CASSFNPGETQYF
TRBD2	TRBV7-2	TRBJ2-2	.	TGTGCCAGCAGCACTAGCGGGGGGAACACCGGGGAGCTGTTTTTT	CASSTSGGNTGELFF
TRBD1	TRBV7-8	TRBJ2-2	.	TGTGCCAGCAGCTTCGGTCGTACCAGGGACAGGCGTGGCGGGGAGCTGTTTTTT	CASSFGRTRDRRGGELFF
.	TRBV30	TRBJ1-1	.	TGTGCCTGGACCAAAGAGCGGGACACTGAAGCTTTCTTT	CAWTKERDTEAFF
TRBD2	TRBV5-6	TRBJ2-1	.	TGTGCCAGCAGCTTGGTATTAGGACTAGCGGGGTACAATGAGCAGTTCTTC	CASSLVLGLAGYNEQFF
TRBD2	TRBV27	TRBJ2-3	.	TGTGCCAGCAGTTTAGGGGGGGGCACAGATACGCAGTATTTT	CASSLGGGTDTQYF
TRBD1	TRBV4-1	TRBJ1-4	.	TGCGCCAGCAGCTCGGGGACAGGACTGGTCGCAACTAATGAAAAACTGTTTTTT	CASSSGTGLVATNEKLFF
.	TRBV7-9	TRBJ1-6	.	TGTGCCAGCAGCTCGTGGGGGGGTCCCAGTAATTCACCCCTCCACTTT	CASSSWGGPSNSPLHF
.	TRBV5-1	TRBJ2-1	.	TGCGCCAGCAGCCAGGAGGGGGCAGCCTACAATGAGCAGTTCTTC	CASSQEGAAYNEQFF
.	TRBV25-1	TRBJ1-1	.	TGTGCCAGCAGTAAGGCCTTCGGGACTGAAGCTTTCTTT	CASSKAFGTEAFF